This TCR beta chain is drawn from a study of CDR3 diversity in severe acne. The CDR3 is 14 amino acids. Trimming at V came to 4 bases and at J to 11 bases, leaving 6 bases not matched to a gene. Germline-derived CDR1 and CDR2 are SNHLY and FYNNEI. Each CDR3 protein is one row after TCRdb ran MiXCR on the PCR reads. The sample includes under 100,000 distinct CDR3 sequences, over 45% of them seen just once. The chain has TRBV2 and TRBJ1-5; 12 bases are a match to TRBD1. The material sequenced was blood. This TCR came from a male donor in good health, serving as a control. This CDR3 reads CASSGDRGRETQHF. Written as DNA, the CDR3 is TGTGCCAGCAGTGGGGACAGGGGGCGAGAGACCCAGCATTTT.